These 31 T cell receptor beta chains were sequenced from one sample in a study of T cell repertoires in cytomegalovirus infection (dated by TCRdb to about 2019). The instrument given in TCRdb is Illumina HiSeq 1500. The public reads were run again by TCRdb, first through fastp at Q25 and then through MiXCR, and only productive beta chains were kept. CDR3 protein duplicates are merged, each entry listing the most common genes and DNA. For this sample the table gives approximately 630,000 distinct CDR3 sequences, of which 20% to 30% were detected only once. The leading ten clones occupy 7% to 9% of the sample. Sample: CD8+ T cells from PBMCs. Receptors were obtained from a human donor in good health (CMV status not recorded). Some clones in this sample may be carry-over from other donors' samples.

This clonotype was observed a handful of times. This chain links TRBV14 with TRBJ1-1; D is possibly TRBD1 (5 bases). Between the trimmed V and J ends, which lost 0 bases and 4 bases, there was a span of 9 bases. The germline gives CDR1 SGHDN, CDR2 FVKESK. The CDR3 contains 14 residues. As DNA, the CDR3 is TGTGCCAGCAGCCAAGATTACGGGGGCACTGAAGCTTTCTTT. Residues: CASSQDYGGTEAFF.

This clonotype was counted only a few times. The CDR3 loop is CATSRGGRSNEQFF. In DNA form, the CDR3 reads TGTGCCACCAGCAGAGGAGGACGGAGCAATGAGCAGTTCTTC. The V and J genes are TRBV15 and TRBJ2-1; D gene uncertain. Trimming took 1 base from V and 6 from J, leaving 10 bases between them. The CDR3 length is 14 residues. Looked up from germline, CDR1 is LNHNV and CDR2 is YYDKDF (reference sequence).

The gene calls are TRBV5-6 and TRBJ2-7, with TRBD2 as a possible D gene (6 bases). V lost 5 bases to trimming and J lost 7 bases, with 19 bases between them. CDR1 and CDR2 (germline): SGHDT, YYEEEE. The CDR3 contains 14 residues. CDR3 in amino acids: CASSLIREEREQYF. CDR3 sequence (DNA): TGTGCCAGCAGTTTGATCAGGGAGGAGCGGGAGCAGTACTTC.

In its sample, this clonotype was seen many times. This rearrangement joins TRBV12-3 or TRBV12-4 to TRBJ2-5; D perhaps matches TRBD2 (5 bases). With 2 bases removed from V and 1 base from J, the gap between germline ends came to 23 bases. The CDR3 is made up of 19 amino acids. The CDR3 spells CASSLFLGSNRATQETQYF. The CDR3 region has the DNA TGTGCCAGCAGTTTATTCCTAGGGAGCAACCGGGCAACCCAAGAGACCCAGTACTTC.

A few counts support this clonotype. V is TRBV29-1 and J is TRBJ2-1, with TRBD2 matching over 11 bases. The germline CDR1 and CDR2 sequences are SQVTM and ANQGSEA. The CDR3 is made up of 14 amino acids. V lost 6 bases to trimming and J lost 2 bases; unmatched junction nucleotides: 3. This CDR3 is CSVSSGGTYNEQFF. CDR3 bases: TGCAGCGTCTCTAGCGGGGGGACCTACAATGAGCAGTTCTTC.

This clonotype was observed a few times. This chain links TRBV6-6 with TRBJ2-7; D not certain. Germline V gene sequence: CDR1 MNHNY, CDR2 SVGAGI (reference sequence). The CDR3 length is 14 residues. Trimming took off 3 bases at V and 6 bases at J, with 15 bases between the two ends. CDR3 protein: CASSYVQAFSEQYV. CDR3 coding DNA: TGTGCCAGCAGTTATGTGCAGGCCTTCAGCGAGCAGTACGTC.

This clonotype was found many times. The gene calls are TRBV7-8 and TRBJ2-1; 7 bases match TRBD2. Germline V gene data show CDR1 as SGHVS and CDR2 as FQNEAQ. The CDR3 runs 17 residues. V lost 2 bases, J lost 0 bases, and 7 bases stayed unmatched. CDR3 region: CASSLRSGESSYNEQFF. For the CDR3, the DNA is TGTGCCAGCAGCTTAAGGAGCGGGGAAAGCTCCTACAATGAGCAGTTCTTC.

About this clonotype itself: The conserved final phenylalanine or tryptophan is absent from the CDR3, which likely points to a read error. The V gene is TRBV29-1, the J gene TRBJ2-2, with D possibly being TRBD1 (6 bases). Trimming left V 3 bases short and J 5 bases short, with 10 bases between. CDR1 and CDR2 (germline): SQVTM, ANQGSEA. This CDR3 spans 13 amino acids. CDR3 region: CSVEGARTGELFY. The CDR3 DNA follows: TGCAGCGTTGAGGGGGCTCGAACCGGGGAGCTGTTTTAT.

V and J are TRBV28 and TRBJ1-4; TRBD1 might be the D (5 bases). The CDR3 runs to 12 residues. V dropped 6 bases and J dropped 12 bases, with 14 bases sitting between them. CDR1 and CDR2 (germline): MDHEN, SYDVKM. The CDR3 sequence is CASSKGDWELFF. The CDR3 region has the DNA TGTGCCAGCAGCAAAGGGGATTGGGAACTGTTTTTT.

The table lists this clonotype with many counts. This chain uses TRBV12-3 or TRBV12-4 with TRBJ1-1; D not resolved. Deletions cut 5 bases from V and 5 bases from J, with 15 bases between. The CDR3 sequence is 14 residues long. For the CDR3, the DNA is TGTGCCAGCAGTCCTACGTCTGGGGTAACTGAAGCTTTCTTT. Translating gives CASSPTSGVTEAFF.

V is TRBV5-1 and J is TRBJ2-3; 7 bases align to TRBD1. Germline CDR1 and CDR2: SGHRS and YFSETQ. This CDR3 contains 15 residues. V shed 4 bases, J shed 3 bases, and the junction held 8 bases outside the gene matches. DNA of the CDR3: TGCGCCAGCAGCGAATGGACAGGATCTACAGATACGCAGTATTTT. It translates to CASSEWTGSTDTQYF.

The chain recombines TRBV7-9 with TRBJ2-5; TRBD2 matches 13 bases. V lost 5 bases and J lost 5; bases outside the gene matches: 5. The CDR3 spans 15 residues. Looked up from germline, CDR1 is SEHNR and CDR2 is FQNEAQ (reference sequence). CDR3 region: CASSHPGLAGETQYF. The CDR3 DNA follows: TGTGCCAGCAGCCACCCGGGACTAGCGGGGGAGACCCAGTACTTC.

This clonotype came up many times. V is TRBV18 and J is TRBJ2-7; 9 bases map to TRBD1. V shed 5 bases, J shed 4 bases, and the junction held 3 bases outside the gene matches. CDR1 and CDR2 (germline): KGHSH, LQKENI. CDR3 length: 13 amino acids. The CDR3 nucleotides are TGTGCCAGCTCATCGGACAGGGGATACGAGCAGTACGTC. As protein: CASSSDRGYEQYV.

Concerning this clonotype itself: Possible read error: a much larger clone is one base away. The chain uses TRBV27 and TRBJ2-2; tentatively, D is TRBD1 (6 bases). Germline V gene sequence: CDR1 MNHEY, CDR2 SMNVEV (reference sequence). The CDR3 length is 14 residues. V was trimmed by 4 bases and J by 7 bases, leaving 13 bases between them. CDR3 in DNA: TGTGCCAGCAGTTGGGCCGGGACACACGGGGAGCTGTTTTTT. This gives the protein CASSWAGTHGELFF.

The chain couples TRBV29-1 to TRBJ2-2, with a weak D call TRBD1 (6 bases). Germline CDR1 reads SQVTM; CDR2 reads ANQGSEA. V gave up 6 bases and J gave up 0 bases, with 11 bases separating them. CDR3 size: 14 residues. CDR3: CSVSGQTNTGELFF. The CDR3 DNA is TGCAGCGTATCTGGACAGACGAACACCGGGGAGCTGTTTTTT.

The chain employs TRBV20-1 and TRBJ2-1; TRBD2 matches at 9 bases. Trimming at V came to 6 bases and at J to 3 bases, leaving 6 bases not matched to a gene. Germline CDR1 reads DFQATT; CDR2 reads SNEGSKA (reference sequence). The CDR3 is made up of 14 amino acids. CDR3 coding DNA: TGCAGTGCGCCGGGACTAGCAAACTACAATGAGCAGTTCTTC. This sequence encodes CSAPGLANYNEQFF.

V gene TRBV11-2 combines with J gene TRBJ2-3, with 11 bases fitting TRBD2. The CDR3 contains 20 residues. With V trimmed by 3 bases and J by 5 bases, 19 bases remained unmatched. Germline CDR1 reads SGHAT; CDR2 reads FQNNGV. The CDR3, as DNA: TGTGCCAGCAGCTTCATCCCGCAATCTAGCGGGGGGCTGGGCATAGATACGCAGTATTTT. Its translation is CASSFIPQSSGGLGIDTQYF.

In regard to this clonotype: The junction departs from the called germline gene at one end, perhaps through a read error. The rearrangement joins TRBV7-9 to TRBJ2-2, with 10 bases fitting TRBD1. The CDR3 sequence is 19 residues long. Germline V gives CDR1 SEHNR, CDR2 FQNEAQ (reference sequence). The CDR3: CASRLVGAGTGANTGELFF. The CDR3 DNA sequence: TGTGCCAGCAGATTAGTGGGAGCCGGGACAGGGGCGAACACCGGGGAGCTGTTTTTT.

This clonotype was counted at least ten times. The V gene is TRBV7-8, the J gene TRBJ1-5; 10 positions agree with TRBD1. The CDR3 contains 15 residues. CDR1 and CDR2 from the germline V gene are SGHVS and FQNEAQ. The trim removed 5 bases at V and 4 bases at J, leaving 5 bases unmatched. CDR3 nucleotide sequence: TGTGCCAGCAGCCTGGACAGGGGGAGGAATCAGCCCCAGCATTTT. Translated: CASSLDRGRNQPQHF.

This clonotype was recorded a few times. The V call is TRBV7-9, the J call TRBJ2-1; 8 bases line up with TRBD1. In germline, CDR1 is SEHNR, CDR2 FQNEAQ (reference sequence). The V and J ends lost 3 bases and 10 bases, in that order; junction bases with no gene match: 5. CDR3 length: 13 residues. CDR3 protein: CASSFGQGGEQFF. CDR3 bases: TGTGCCAGCAGCTTCGGACAGGGTGGCGAGCAGTTCTTC.

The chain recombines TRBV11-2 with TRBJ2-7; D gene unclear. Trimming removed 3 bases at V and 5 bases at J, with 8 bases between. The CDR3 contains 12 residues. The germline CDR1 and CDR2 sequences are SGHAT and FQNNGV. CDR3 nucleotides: TGTGCCAGCAGCTTGTCAGACCACGAGCAGTACGTC. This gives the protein CASSLSDHEQYV.

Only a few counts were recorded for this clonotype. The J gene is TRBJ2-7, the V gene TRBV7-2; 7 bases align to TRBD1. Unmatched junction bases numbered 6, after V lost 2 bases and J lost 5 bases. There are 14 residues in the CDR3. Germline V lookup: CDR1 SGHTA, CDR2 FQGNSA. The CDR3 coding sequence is TGTGCCAGCAGCTTATCCCACAGGGGAGACGAGCAGTACGTC. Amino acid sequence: CASSLSHRGDEQYV.

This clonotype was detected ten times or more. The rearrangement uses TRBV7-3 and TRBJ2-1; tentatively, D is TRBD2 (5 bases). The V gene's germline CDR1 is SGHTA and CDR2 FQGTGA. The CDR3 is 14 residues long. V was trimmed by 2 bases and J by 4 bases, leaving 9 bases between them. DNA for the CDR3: TGTGCCAGCAGCTTATCCGGGGTATACAATGAGCAGTTCTTC. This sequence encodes CASSLSGVYNEQFF.

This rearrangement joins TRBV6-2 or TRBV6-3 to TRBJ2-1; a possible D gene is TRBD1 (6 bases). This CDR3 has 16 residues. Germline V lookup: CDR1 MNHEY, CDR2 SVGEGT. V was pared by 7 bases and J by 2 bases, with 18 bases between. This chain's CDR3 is CASTSTDRSAYNEQFF. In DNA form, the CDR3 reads TGTGCCAGCACGTCAACCGACAGGAGCGCCTACAATGAGCAGTTCTTC.

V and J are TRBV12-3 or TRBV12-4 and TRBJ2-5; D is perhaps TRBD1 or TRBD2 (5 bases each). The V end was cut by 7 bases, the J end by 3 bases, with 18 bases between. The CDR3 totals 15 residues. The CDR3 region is CASNHPWDGEETQYF. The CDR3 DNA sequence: TGTGCCAGCAACCACCCCTGGGACGGAGAAGAGACCCAGTACTTC.

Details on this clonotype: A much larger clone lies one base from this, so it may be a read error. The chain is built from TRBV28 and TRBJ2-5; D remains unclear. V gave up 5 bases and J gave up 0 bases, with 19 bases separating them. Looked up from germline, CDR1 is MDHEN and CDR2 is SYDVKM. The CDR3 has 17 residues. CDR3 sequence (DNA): TGTGCCAGCAGTCAATCCGATAGGTTCACGGACCAAGAGACCCAGTACTTC. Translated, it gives CASSQSDRFTDQETQYF.

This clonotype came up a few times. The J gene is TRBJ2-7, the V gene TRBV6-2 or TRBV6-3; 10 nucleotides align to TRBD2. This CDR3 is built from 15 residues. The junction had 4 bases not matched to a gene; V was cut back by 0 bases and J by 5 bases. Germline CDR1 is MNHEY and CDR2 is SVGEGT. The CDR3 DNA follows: TGTGCCAGCAGTTACTCCCTAGGACTAGCGGACGAGCAGTACGTC. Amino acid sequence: CASSYSLGLADEQYV.

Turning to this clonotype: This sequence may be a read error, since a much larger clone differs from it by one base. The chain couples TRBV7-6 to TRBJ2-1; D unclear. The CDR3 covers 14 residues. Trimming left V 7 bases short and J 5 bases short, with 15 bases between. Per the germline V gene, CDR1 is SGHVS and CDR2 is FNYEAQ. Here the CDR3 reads CASNSTGKNNEQFF. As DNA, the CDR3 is TGTGCCAGCAACAGTACCGGAAAGAACAATGAGCAGTTCTTC.

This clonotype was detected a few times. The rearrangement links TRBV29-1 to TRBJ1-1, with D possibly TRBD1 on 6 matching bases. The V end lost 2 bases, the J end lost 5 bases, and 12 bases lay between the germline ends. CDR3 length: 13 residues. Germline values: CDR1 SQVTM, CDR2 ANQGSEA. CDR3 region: CSVEWGLGTEAFF. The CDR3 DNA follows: TGCAGCGTTGAATGGGGGCTTGGGACTGAAGCTTTCTTT.

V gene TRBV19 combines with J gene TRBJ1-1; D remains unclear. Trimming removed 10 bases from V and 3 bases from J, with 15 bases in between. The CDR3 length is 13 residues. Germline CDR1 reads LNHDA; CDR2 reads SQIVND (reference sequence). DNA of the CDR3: TGTGCCACCACCCCGCAGTCGGACACTGAAGCTTTCTTT. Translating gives CATTPQSDTEAFF.

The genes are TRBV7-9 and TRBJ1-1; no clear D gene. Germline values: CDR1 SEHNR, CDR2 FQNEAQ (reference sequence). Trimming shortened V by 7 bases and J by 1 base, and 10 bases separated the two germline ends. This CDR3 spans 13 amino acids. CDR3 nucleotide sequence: TGTGCCAGCACTGTGGTCGGGAACACTGAAGCTTTCTTT. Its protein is CASTVVGNTEAFF.